This T cell receptor beta chain derives from a study of blood T cell repertoires in COVID-19. About the research overall: T cells, B-cell-depleted T cells, or PBMCs provided the cDNA or gDNA that served as material.

Unmatched junction bases numbered 5, after V lost 5 bases and J lost 2 bases. The CDR3 length is 15 residues. In germline, CDR1 is SGHNT, CDR2 YENEEA. Recovered Cohort 3 donors showed two negative PCRs, clearance, or symptom resolution. The table lists this clone with a count of one. The method was immunoSEQ multiplex PCR; TCRdb's version includes in-frame clones alone and lacks a portion of them. The data show about 220,000 clones, 82% seen once. The sample taken for sequencing was PBMCs or T cells enriched from blood (not recorded which). This TCR came from a woman aged 55-69 years who had recovered from COVID-19. This chain uses TRBV11-3 with TRBJ2-2; TRBD1 matches 7 bases. The CDR3 region has the DNA TGTGCCAGCAGCCCCCGACAGGGCAACACCGGGGAGCTGTTTTTT. Translation gives CASSPRQGNTGELFF.